This T cell receptor (beta chain) stems from a study of CD8+ T cells in alopecia areata. Study results and limitations: Expanded CD8+ clones among the top 100, and scalp clonality, were significantly decreased by tofacitinib.

The V end was cut by 5 bases, the J end by 4 bases, with 17 bases between. CDR1 is MNHEY and CDR2 is SMNVEV in the germline V gene (reference sequence). The CDR3 is 15 residues long. The treatment: oral pan-JAK inhibitor, 5-10 mg twice daily. Isolated RNA was reverse transcribed into cDNA used as the sequencing template. Using immunoSEQ multiplex PCR, the repertoire was profiled, and TCRdb retains in-frame clones only, with some absent. The sample holds about 120,000 clones, around 56% seen once. A note on this clone: Its antigen is not known.

The sample in question was CD4+ T cells sorted from blood, obtained at week 4, from a patient treated with tofacitinib. The sequence derives from a human donor with alopecia areata. The rearrangement joins TRBV27 to TRBJ1-2, with D unresolved. The CDR3 region has the DNA TGTGCCAGCAGTCCGGGAATGAGGTCCTCCTATGGCTACACCTTC. It specifies CASSPGMRSSYGYTF.